A selection of T cell receptor beta chains follows, all from one sample in a study of cytomegalovirus exposure and HLA in healthy donors. TCRdb's table, derived via immunoSEQ multiplex PCR, lists solely in-frame clones and lacks some. The sample shows some 130,000 clones, over 70% of them seen only once. The specimen sequenced was PBMCs. The receptors originated from a woman aged 55-69 years in good health and CMV-seropositive. Both conserved end residues are part of each CDR3. The order of the fields is CDR3 DNA, CDR3 protein, CDR3 length, J gene, V gene, clone size, D gene. A D gene is named only where the DNA matches it firmly. Clone sizes are given selectively: once, few, many, or a class where the clone is expanded.

CDR3nt: TGCGCCAGCAGCCAAGGGACGGACAGGGCTTGGGCAGATACGCAGTATTTT
CDR3aa: CASSQGTDRAWADTQYF
len: 17
j_gene: TRBJ2-3
v_gene: TRBV4-1
abundance: once
d_gene: TRBD1

CDR3nt: TGTGCCAGCATAAAGAACACTGAAGCTTTCTTT
CDR3aa: CASIKNTEAFF
len: 11
j_gene: TRBJ1-1
v_gene: TRBV6-1
abundance: many
d_gene: NA

CDR3nt: TGTGCCAGCAGTTACCGGACATCGGATTCACCCCTCCACTTT
CDR3aa: CASSYRTSDSPLHF
len: 14
j_gene: TRBJ1-6
v_gene: TRBV6-5
abundance: NA
d_gene: NA

CDR3nt: TGTGCCAGCAGGAACAGGGAGGGGGGCACTGAAGCTTTCTTT
CDR3aa: CASRNREGGTEAFF
len: 14
j_gene: TRBJ1-1
v_gene: TRBV6-4
abundance: once
d_gene: NA

CDR3nt: TGTGCCAGCAGCGCATCTGGCTTCGATGTGGGGGGGGATGAGCAGTTCTTC
CDR3aa: CASSASGFDVGGDEQFF
len: 17
j_gene: TRBJ2-1
v_gene: TRBV9
abundance: NA
d_gene: TRBD2

CDR3nt: TGCAGCGTTCTTATTTGGGGGGGGGCTGTCACCGGGGAGCTGTTTTTT
CDR3aa: CSVLIWGGAVTGELFF
len: 16
j_gene: TRBJ2-2
v_gene: TRBV29-1
abundance: NA
d_gene: NA

CDR3nt: TGTGCCAGCAGTTTCCACGGGGTCACTGAAGCTTTCTTT
CDR3aa: CASSFHGVTEAFF
len: 13
j_gene: TRBJ1-1
v_gene: TRBV27
abundance: NA
d_gene: NA

CDR3nt: TGTGCCACCATCGACAGGGTGAACACTGAAGCTTTCTTT
CDR3aa: CATIDRVNTEAFF
len: 13
j_gene: TRBJ1-1
v_gene: TRBV28
abundance: NA
d_gene: TRBD1

CDR3nt: TGTGCCACCAGCAGAGTACGGGGTGGAAACGAGCAGTACTTC
CDR3aa: CATSRVRGGNEQYF
len: 14
j_gene: TRBJ2-7
v_gene: TRBV15
abundance: NA
d_gene: NA

CDR3nt: TGTGCCACCAGCGGCTGGACAGGAGGAAATCAGCCCCAGCATTTT
CDR3aa: CATSGWTGGNQPQHF
len: 15
j_gene: TRBJ1-5
v_gene: TRBV15
abundance: NA
d_gene: TRBD1

CDR3nt: TGTGCCAGCAGCGTAAGACAGGGACTAGATACGCAGTATTTT
CDR3aa: CASSVRQGLDTQYF
len: 14
j_gene: TRBJ2-3
v_gene: TRBV6-1
abundance: few
d_gene: NA

CDR3nt: TGTGCTAGTGGTTCGAGTGCGGGGGGTCCCACAGATACGCAGTATTTT
CDR3aa: CASGSSAGGPTDTQYF
len: 16
j_gene: TRBJ2-3
v_gene: TRBV12-5
abundance: NA
d_gene: TRBD2

CDR3nt: TGTGCCAGCAGCTTAGAAGCACGGGATGGCTACACCTTC
CDR3aa: CASSLEARDGYTF
len: 13
j_gene: TRBJ1-2
v_gene: TRBV7-9
abundance: NA
d_gene: NA

CDR3nt: TGTGCCAGCAGGGACGGAGGCTCTGGAAACACCATATATTTT
CDR3aa: CASRDGGSGNTIYF
len: 14
j_gene: TRBJ1-3
v_gene: TRBV2
abundance: few
d_gene: NA

CDR3nt: TGTGCCAGTAGTATGGGAGTGAAAGCTTTCTTT
CDR3aa: CASSMGVKAFF
len: 11
j_gene: TRBJ1-1
v_gene: TRBV19
abundance: NA
d_gene: NA

CDR3nt: TGTGCCAGCAGCGTAGCTCCGGGATACGGTAACTATGGCTACACCTTC
CDR3aa: CASSVAPGYGNYGYTF
len: 16
j_gene: TRBJ1-2
v_gene: TRBV9
abundance: NA
d_gene: NA

CDR3nt: TGCGCCAGCAGCCGGACTAGCGGACGGCGGGAGCAAGAGACCCAGTACTTC
CDR3aa: CASSRTSGRREQETQYF
len: 17
j_gene: TRBJ2-5
v_gene: TRBV5-1
abundance: few
d_gene: TRBD2

CDR3nt: TGTGCCACCCGAACCACAGGGAAGGGCACTGAAGCTTTCTTT
CDR3aa: CATRTTGKGTEAFF
len: 14
j_gene: TRBJ1-1
v_gene: TRBV6-4
abundance: few
d_gene: NA

CDR3nt: TGTGCCAGCAGTTACAGCCTGGGGCAGCCATATACGCAGTATTTT
CDR3aa: CASSYSLGQPYTQYF
len: 15
j_gene: TRBJ2-3
v_gene: TRBV6-5
abundance: NA
d_gene: NA

CDR3nt: TGTGCCAGCAGTTCCGGACATTACAATGAGCAGTTCTTC
CDR3aa: CASSSGHYNEQFF
len: 13
j_gene: TRBJ2-1
v_gene: TRBV11-2
abundance: NA
d_gene: NA